This TCR beta chain was found in a study of blood T cell repertoires in COVID-19. Study information: Specimens from acute and convalescent COVID-19 originated in the United States, Italy and Spain. Sample material is recorded as cDNA or gDNA derived from T cells, B-cell-depleted T cells, or PBMCs.

Profiling relied on immunoSEQ multiplex PCR, and the TCRdb table lists in-frame clones only, not all of them. The data show some 290,000 clones, almost 90% seen once. With 0 bases clipped from V and 3 bases from J, the junction kept 6 bases outside the gene matches. The V gene's germline CDR1 is LNHNV and CDR2 YYDKDF (reference sequence). CDR3 length: 16 amino acids. Sequenced material: peripheral blood. This chain uses TRBV15 with TRBJ2-3, with 7 bases matching TRBD2. The clonotype was recovered from a woman in her thirties with COVID-19, enrolled during active disease. The CDR3 spells CATSREGRDGTDTQYF. DNA of the CDR3: TGTGCCACCAGCAGAGAAGGGAGGGACGGGACAGATACGCAGTATTTT.